The text below deals with one TCR beta chain. Its antigen is unidentified. V shed 6 bases and J 0 bases; nucleotides not matched to a gene: 4. CDR1 MNHEY and CDR2 SVGAGI come from the germline V gene. CDR3 length: 14 amino acids. These data are taken from a study of cytomegalovirus exposure and HLA in healthy donors. Study results and limitations: The TCR clusters that emerged in the first cohort tended, a later analysis found, to co-occur in the 110 or so validation repertoires.

Libraries were prepared by immunoSEQ multiplex PCR; TCRdb keeps only in-frame clonotypes and omits some of them. This sample has approximately 270,000 clones, with around 89% found just once. The sequenced sample was PBMCs. The clonotype comes from a young woman in good health and CMV-seronegative. The V gene is TRBV6-5, the J gene TRBJ1-2; TRBD1 matches at 7 bases. CDR3 nucleotides: TGTGCCAGCAGCCGGGACAGACCTAACTATGGCTACACCTTC. Amino acid sequence: CASSRDRPNYGYTF.